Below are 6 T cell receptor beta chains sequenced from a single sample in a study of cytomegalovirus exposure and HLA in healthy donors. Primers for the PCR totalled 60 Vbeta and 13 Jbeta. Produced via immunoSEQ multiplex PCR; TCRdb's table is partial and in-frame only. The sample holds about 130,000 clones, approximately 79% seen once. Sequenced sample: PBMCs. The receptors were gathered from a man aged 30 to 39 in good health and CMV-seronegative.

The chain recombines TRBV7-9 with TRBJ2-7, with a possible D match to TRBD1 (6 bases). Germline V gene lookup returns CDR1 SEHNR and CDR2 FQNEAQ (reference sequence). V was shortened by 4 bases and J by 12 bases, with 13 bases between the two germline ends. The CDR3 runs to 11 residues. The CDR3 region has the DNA TGTGCCAGCAGCTCCGCAGGGGTAGGGTACTTC. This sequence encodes CASSSAGVGYF.

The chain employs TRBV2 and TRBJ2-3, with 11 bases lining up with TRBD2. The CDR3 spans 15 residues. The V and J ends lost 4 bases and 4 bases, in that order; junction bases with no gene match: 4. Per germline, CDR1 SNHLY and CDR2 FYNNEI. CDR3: CASSGGTSGSDTQYF. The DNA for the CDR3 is TGTGCCAGCAGTGGGGGGACTAGCGGATCAGATACGCAGTATTTT.

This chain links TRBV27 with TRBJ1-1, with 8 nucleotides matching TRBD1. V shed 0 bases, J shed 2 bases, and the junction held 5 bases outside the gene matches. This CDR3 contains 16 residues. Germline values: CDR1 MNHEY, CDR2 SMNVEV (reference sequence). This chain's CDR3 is CASSLSPGTGNTEAFF. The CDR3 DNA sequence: TGTGCCAGCAGTTTATCCCCCGGGACAGGCAACACTGAAGCTTTCTTT.

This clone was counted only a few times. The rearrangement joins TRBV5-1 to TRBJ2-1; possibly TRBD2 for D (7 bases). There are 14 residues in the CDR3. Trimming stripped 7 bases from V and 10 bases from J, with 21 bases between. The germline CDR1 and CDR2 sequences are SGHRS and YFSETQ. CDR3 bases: TGCGCCAGCCCGGGGGGCTCCCCTACAGGGGAGCAGTTCTTC. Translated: CASPGGSPTGEQFF.

Written as DNA, the CDR3 is TGTGCCAGCAGCTTAGCCCCGACAGTGAACACTGAAGCTTTCTTT. As protein: CASSLAPTVNTEAFF. The rearrangement joins TRBV11-1 to TRBJ1-1; D may be TRBD1 (5 bases). The CDR3 spans 15 residues. V was clipped by 0 bases and J by 0 bases, with 8 bases between them. Germline V lookup: CDR1 SGHAT, CDR2 FQDESV (reference sequence).

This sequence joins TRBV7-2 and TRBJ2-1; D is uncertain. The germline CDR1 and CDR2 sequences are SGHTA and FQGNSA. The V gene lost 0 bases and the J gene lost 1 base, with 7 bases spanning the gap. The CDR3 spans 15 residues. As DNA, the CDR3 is TGTGCCAGCAGCTTAGCTCCCCCTTCCTACAATGAGCAGTTCTTC. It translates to CASSLAPPSYNEQFF. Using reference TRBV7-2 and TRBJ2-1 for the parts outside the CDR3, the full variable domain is GAGVSQSPSNKVTEKGKDVELRCDPISGHTALYWYRQSLGQGLEFLIYFQGNSAPDKSGLPSDRFSAERTGGSVSTLTIQRTQQEDSAVYLCASSLAPPSYNEQFFGPGTRLTVL.